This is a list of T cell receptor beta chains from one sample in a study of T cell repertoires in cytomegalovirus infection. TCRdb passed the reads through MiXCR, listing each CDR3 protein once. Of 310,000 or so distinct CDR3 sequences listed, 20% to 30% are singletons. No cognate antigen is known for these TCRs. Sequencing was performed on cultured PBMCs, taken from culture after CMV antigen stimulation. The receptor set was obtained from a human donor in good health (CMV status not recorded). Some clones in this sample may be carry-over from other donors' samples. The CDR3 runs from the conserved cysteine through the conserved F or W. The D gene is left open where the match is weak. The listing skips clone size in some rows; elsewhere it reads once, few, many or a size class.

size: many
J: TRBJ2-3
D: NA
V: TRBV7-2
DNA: TGTGCCAGCAGCCTTACGAGGGGAGATACGCAGTATTTT
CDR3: CASSLTRGDTQYF

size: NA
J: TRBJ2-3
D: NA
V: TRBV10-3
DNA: TGTGCCACCTCAGGAACAGCTAGCACAGATACGCAGTATTTT
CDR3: CATSGTASTDTQYF

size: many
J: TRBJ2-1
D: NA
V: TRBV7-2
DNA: TGTGCCAGCAGCTCCAGGGGCGCCAATGAGCAGTTCTTC
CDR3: CASSSRGANEQFF

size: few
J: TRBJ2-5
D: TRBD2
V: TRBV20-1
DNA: TGCAGTGCCAATGACGGGAGGGCCGGGGAGACCCAGTACTTC
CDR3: CSANDGRAGETQYF

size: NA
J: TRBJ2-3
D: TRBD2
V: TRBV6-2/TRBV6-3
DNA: TGTGCCAGCAGTTACCGGGAGGCAGATACGCAGTATTTT
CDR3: CASSYREADTQYF

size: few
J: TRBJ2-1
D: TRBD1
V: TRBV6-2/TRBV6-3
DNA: TGTGCCAGCAGTTACGCCTGGGACAGGGGTAATGAGCAGTTCTTC
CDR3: CASSYAWDRGNEQFF

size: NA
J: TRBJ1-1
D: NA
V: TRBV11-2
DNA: TGTGCCAGCAGCATCCCGGGACGCCTTGAAGCTTTCTTT
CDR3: CASSIPGRLEAFF

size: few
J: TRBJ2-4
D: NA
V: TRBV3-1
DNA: TGTGCCAGCAGCTCCTCCGACTGGGTACTAGCCAAAAACATTCAGTACTTC
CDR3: CASSSSDWVLAKNIQYF

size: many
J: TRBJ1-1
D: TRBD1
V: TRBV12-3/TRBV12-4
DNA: TGTGCCAGCCGAGGGGGCTCGACTGAAGCTTTCTTT
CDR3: CASRGGSTEAFF

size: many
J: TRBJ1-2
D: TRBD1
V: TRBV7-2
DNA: TGTGCCAGCAGCTTAGGGGCAGGGGGACGCTATGGCTACACCTTC
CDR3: CASSLGAGGRYGYTF

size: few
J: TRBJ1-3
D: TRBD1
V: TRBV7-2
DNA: TGTGCCAGCAGCCCAGCCTTCGGGAGGGGGCCTTCTGGAAACACCATATATTTT
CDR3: CASSPAFGRGPSGNTIYF

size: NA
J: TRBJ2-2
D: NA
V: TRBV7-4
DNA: TGTGCCAGCAGTTACCAGCGGGAGCTGTTTTTT
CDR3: CASSYQRELFF

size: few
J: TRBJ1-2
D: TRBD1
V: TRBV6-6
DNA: TGTGCCAGCAGTTACTCGGATCCGAGGACAGGGGGCCATAGCTATGGCTACACCTTC
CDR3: CASSYSDPRTGGHSYGYTF

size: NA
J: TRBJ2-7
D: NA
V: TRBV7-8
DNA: TGTGCCAGCAGCTTAGTCTTACGGGACGAGCAGTACTTC
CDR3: CASSLVLRDEQYF

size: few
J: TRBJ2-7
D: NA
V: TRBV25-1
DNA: TGTGCCAGCAGTGAATCCCGTCGCGGGTCTGACGAGCAGTACTTC
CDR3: CASSESRRGSDEQYF

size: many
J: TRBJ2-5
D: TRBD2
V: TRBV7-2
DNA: TGTGCCAGCAGCTTAGCGGGTGCCCAGCGGGGGACCCAGTACTTC
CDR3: CASSLAGAQRGTQYF

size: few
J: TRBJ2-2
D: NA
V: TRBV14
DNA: TGTGCCAGCAGCCAATCAGGGCAAAGTCTAAACACCGGGGAGCTGTTTTTT
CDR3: CASSQSGQSLNTGELFF

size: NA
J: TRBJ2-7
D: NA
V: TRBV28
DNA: TGTGCCAGCAGTTCATCAAACTACGAGCAGTACTTC
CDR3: CASSSSNYEQYF

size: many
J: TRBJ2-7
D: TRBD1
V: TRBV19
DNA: TGTGCCAGTAGCGCGACAGGGGAGTACGAGCAGTACTTC
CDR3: CASSATGEYEQYF

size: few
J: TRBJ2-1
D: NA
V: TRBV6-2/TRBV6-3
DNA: TGTGCCAGCAGTTACCCGGGCGAACTTCGAGAGCAGTTCTTC
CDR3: CASSYPGELREQFF

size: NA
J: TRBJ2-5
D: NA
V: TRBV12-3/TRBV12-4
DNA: TGTGCCAGCAGGCCGGACTTGGAAGAGACCCAGTACTTC
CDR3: CASRPDLEETQYF

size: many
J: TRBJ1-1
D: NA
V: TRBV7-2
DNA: TGTGCCAGCAGCTTCTCGGAGAACACTGAAGCTTTCTTT
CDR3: CASSFSENTEAFF

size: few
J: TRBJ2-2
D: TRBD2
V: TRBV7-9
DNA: TGTGCCAGCAGCTCAAGACTCGGAGCGGGAGTCCGTAGCACCGGGGAGCTGTTTTTT
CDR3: CASSSRLGAGVRSTGELFF

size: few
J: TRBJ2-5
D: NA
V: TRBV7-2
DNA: TGTGCCAGCAGCTTACCCACGTTAGAGACCCAGTACTTC
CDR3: CASSLPTLETQYF

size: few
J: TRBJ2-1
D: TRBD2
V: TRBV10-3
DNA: TGTGCCATCAGTCGGGGCGGGAGCAGGGTTGGGAATGAGCAGTTCTTC
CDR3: CAISRGGSRVGNEQFF

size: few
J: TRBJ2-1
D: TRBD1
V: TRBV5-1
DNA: TGCGCCAGCAGCTTGGCCCCGGGACAGACCTACAATGAGCAGTTCTTC
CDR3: CASSLAPGQTYNEQFF

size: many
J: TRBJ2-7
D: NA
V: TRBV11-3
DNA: TGTGCCAGCAGCTTAGGGGGGGGACACTCCTACGAGCAGTACTTC
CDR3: CASSLGGGHSYEQYF

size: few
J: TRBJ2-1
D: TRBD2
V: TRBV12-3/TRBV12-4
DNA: TGTGCCAGCAGTTCCGCCCGCCTCACGAGCCTAGCGGGAGATTTCAATGAGCAGTTCTTC
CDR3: CASSSARLTSLAGDFNEQFF